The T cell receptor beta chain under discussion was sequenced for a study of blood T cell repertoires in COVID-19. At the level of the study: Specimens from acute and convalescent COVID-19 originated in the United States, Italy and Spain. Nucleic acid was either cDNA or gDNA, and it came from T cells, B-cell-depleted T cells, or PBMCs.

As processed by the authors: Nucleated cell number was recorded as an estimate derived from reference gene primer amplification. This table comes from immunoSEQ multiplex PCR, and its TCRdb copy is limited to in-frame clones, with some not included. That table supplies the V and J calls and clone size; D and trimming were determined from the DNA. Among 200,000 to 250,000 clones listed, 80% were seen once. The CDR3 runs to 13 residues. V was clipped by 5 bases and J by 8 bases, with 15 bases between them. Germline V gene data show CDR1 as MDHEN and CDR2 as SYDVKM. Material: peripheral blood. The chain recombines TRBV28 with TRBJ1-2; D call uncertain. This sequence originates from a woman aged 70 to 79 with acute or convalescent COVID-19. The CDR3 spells CASSPTRERGYTF. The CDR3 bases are TGTGCCAGCAGTCCCACCCGGGAGCGGGGCTACACCTTC.